This TCR beta chain appears in the sequencing data of a study of Graves' ophthalmopathy and Graves' hyperthyroidism. The study amplified TCR beta CDR3 regions using RNA transcripts. HTBI primers primed a first-round RT-PCR, and a second-round multiplex PCR followed. TCRdb re-called the multiplex PCR reads with MiXCR, one entry per CDR3 protein. Of more than 550,000 distinct CDR3 sequences listed, roughly two fifths are singletons. In germline, CDR1 is SGHVS, CDR2 FQNEAQ. The V end lost 5 bases, the J end lost 4 bases, and 11 bases lay between the germline ends. The length of the CDR3 is 13 residues. This TCR was recovered from an adult man with Graves' ophthalmopathy. The chain combines TRBV7-8 with TRBJ1-2, with D possibly being TRBD1 (5 bases). Sequenced sample: peripheral blood. The CDR3 nucleotides are TGTGCCAGCAGCCCCCCGGGGGGCTATGGCTACACCTTC. This gives the protein CASSPPGGYGYTF. The full variable domain, rest sourced from reference TRBV7-8 and TRBJ1-2, is GAGVSQSPRYKVAKRGQDVALRCDPISGHVSLFWYQQALGQGPEFLTYFQNEAQLDKSGLPSDRFFAERPEGSVSTLKIQRTQQEDSAVYLCASSPPGGYGYTFGSGTRLTVV.